This T cell receptor (beta chain) came from a study of Ad26.COV2.S vaccination and SARS-CoV-2 variants. Whole-study context: Intramuscular Ad26.COV2.S at 5x10^10 or 1x10^11 viral particles.

Study-wide points: Those who received vaccine or placebo ended up with similar non-spike TCR breadth. Higher spike-specific TCR breadth was found in vaccine recipients than in placebo recipients.

Produced via immunoSEQ multiplex PCR; TCRdb's table is partial and in-frame only. The table has about 400,000 clones, approximately 86% seen once. Treatment denoted: over 15 received Ad26.COV2.S at low or high dose, single or two shots; 5 received placebo; per-sample allocation not given. Day 63 after the first vaccine or placebo injection was the time point for sampling. The CDR3 is 16 amino acids. V trimming: 4 bases; J trimming: 7 bases; junction bases outside the gene matches: 7. Germline V gives CDR1 SGHDT, CDR2 YYEEEE. This clone was observed once. The antigen is not known. This chain links TRBV5-6 with TRBJ1-6, with TRBD1 matching over 11 bases. The TCR sequence derives from a person between 18 and 59 years old who received the Ad26.COV2.S COVID-19 vaccine or a placebo. Sample: peripheral blood, taken in a trial of Ad26.COV2.S vaccine versus placebo. CDR3 region: CASSKGQGAKNSPLHF. The CDR3 nucleotides read TGTGCCAGCAGCAAAGGACAGGGGGCTAAGAATTCACCCCTCCACTTT.